The 19 T cell receptor beta chains below all came from one sample that was sequenced in a study of shared clonotypes between healthy human individuals. Naive CD8 cells lacked CD45RO, underwent positive selection for CCR7 and left out terminally differentiated effector memory CD45RA+ cells. Method: immunoSEQ multiplex PCR; TCRdb's copy keeps in-frame clones and lacks some. The sample has about 2.2 million clones, around 95% seen once. Input material: naive CD8+ T cells from PBMCs. The receptors were gathered from a young man in good health. Some clones in this sample may be carry-over from other donors' samples.

The gene calls are TRBV10-3 and TRBJ2-7; TRBD1 is a possible D gene (5 bases). Germline V gene lookup returns CDR1 ENHRY and CDR2 SYGVKD. CDR3 size: 14 residues. V shed 2 bases and J shed 7 bases, with 15 bases lying between them. The CDR3 loop reads CAISEGHSWGEQYF. CDR3 DNA sequence: TGTGCCATCAGTGAGGGACATTCGTGGGGTGAGCAGTACTTC.

The chain carries TRBV27 and TRBJ2-3; a weak D match, TRBD1 (5 bases). V was shortened by 7 bases and J by 2 bases, with 19 bases between the two germline ends. This CDR3 has 16 residues. Germline-derived CDR1 and CDR2 are MNHEY and SMNVEV (reference sequence). The CDR3 DNA sequence: TGTGCCAGCACTAGTATCCCCAGGGATAACACAGATACGCAGTATTTT. Amino acid sequence: CASTSIPRDNTDTQYF.

The chain couples TRBV27 to TRBJ1-5; TRBD1 is a possible D gene (6 bases). V was clipped by 4 bases and J by 4 bases, with 17 bases between them. The CDR3 extends over 16 amino acids. Germline CDR1 reads MNHEY; CDR2 reads SMNVEV (reference sequence). The CDR3: CASSSTGTGPNQPQHF. CDR3 bases: TGTGCCAGCAGTTCCACAGGGACGGGTCCGAATCAGCCCCAGCATTTT.

The J gene is TRBJ2-4, the V gene TRBV7-3, with 8 bases matching TRBD2. The CDR3 totals 15 residues. Trimming removed 1 base from V and 8 bases from J; junction bases left unmatched: 7. Germline CDR1 and CDR2: SGHTA and FQGTGA. For the CDR3, the DNA is TGTGCCAGCAGCTTAAACGGGAGGGCCTTGGACATTCAGTACTTC. Translating it yields CASSLNGRALDIQYF. Combining the CDR3 with reference TRBV7-3 and TRBJ2-4 gives the whole variable domain GAGVSQTPSNKVTEKGKYVELRCDPISGHTALYWYRQSLGQGPEFLIYFQGTGAADDSGLPNDRFFAVRPEGSVSTLKIQRTERGDSAVYLCASSLNGRALDIQYFGAGTRLSVL.

The genes are TRBV7-9 and TRBJ1-1, with D tentatively TRBD1 (6 bases). Trimming left V 5 bases short and J 1 base short, with 14 bases between. The CDR3 has 15 residues. Germline V gene lookup returns CDR1 SEHNR and CDR2 FQNEAQ (reference sequence). The CDR3 loop reads CASSHDRDKNTEAFF. CDR3 DNA sequence: TGTGCCAGCAGCCATGACCGGGACAAGAACACTGAAGCTTTCTTT.

This rearrangement joins TRBV7-3 to TRBJ2-1; 10 bases agree with TRBD1. Germline assignment: CDR1 SGHTA and CDR2 FQGTGA. CDR3 length equals 17 residues. The V segment lost 5 bases and the J segment 3 bases; nucleotides outside the gene matches: 10. The CDR3 nucleotides are TGTGCCAGCAGCACTCACCCCGGACAGGGGGACTACAATGAGCAGTTCTTC. Encoded protein: CASSTHPGQGDYNEQFF. Filled out from reference TRBV7-3 and TRBJ2-1, the complete variable domain reads GAGVSQTPSNKVTEKGKYVELRCDPISGHTALYWYRQSLGQGPEFLIYFQGTGAADDSGLPNDRFFAVRPEGSVSTLKIQRTERGDSAVYLCASSTHPGQGDYNEQFFGPGTRLTVL.

A remark on this clone: The sample holds other DNA sequences that translate to the same CDR3. This chain uses TRBV19 with TRBJ2-1; D unresolved. The CDR3 covers 13 residues. Between the trimmed V and J ends, which lost 3 bases and 3 bases, there was a span of 6 bases. Germline assignment: CDR1 LNHDA and CDR2 SQIVND (reference sequence). The CDR3 region is CASSMVSYNEQFF. CDR3 in DNA: TGTGCCAGTAGTATGGTGAGCTACAATGAGCAGTTCTTC.

The rearrangement uses TRBV10-3 and TRBJ1-3; D may be TRBD1 (6 bases). V gave up 0 bases and J gave up 4 bases, with 13 bases separating them. CDR3 length equals 16 residues. Germline assignment: CDR1 ENHRY and CDR2 SYGVKD. The CDR3 sequence: CAISESGGRTGNTIYF. CDR3 coding DNA: TGTGCCATCAGTGAGTCTGGGGGGCGAACGGGAAACACCATATATTTT.

This sequence joins TRBV27 and TRBJ2-7; 7 nucleotides align to TRBD1. The germline gives CDR1 MNHEY, CDR2 SMNVEV (reference sequence). V trimming: 6 bases; J trimming: 3 bases; junction bases outside the gene matches: 14. The CDR3 length is 16 residues. The CDR3 DNA sequence: TGTGCCAGCAGCCGAACACCGGGACAGACATACTACGAGCAGTACTTC. Amino acids: CASSRTPGQTYYEQYF.

V and J are TRBV9 and TRBJ1-5; D is possibly TRBD1 (5 bases). Trimming pared 0 bases from V and 4 bases from J, leaving 11 bases between. The CDR3 covers 15 residues. The germline V gene has CDR1 SGDLS and CDR2 YYNGEE. The CDR3 protein is CASSVGGKGNQPQHF. The CDR3 coding sequence is TGTGCCAGCAGCGTAGGAGGGAAGGGGAATCAGCCCCAGCATTTT.

The J gene is TRBJ2-7, the V gene TRBV19; weak D call: TRBD1 (6 bases). V lost 3 bases and J lost 0, with 12 bases in between. Germline lookup yields CDR1 LNHDA and CDR2 SQIVND (reference sequence). The CDR3 is made up of 15 amino acids. The CDR3 here is CASSILRDTSYEQYF. CDR3 nucleotides: TGTGCCAGTAGTATTCTCCGGGACACCTCCTACGAGCAGTACTTC.

This rearrangement joins TRBV7-9 to TRBJ2-1; maybe TRBD2 (5 bases). There are 16 residues in the CDR3. The V gene's germline CDR1 is SEHNR and CDR2 FQNEAQ (reference sequence). Trimming pared 2 bases from V and 4 bases from J, leaving 15 bases between. The CDR3 protein is CASSLRGDRAYNEQFF. The CDR3 DNA sequence: TGTGCCAGCAGCTTACGGGGAGACCGGGCGTACAATGAGCAGTTCTTC.

The chain carries TRBV5-1 and TRBJ2-5, with 8 nucleotides matching TRBD2. The length of the CDR3 is 15 residues. The V gene's germline CDR1 is SGHRS and CDR2 YFSETQ. Trimming took 4 bases from V and 2 from J; bases not matched to a gene: 7. CDR3 DNA: TGCGCCAGCAGCCCGGGAGGGGACTGGCAAGAGACCCAGTACTTC. Translation: CASSPGGDWQETQYF.

This sequence joins TRBV9 and TRBJ1-3; possibly TRBD1 for D (5 bases). Trimming stripped 3 bases from V and 0 bases from J, with 13 bases between. The CDR3 is 16 residues long. In germline, CDR1 is SGDLS, CDR2 YYNGEE. The CDR3 DNA is TGTGCCAGCAGCGAGGGACGGATTAGCTCTGGAAACACCATATATTTT. Translating it yields CASSEGRISSGNTIYF.

The chain carries TRBV25-1 and TRBJ1-5, with no clear D. Germline lookup yields CDR1 MGHDK and CDR2 SYGVNS. CDR3 length equals 14 residues. The V gene lost 2 bases and the J gene lost 7 bases, with 12 bases spanning the gap. CDR3 protein: CASSEPGEVQPQHF. CDR3 nucleotide sequence: TGTGCCAGCAGTGAACCGGGTGAGGTGCAGCCCCAGCATTTT.

Only one count was recorded for this clone. V and J are TRBV27 and TRBJ1-1, with TRBD1 as a possible D gene (6 bases). Germline CDR1 MNHEY, CDR2 SMNVEV (reference sequence). Trimming pared 6 bases from V and 7 bases from J, leaving 15 bases between. This CDR3 region has 13 residues. CDR3 loop: CASSTRVRGEAFF. As DNA, the CDR3 is TGTGCCAGCAGCACACGGGTCAGGGGTGAAGCTTTCTTT.

In the case of this clone: The sample has other DNA sequences that encode this CDR3 too. The chain links TRBV29-1 to TRBJ2-7; D not resolved. This CDR3 is 13 amino acids long. Germline lookup yields CDR1 SQVTM and CDR2 ANQGSEA. The V end lost 1 base, the J end lost 1 base, and 8 bases lay between the germline ends. The CDR3 loop is CSVEGGQSYEQYF. CDR3 DNA sequence: TGCAGCGTTGAAGGGGGTCAGTCCTACGAGCAGTACTTC.

The chain links TRBV6-1 to TRBJ1-5, with a tentative D call TRBD1 (6 bases). The V gene lost 1 base and the J gene lost 8 bases, with 9 bases spanning the gap. Germline V gives CDR1 MNHNS, CDR2 SASEGT. The CDR3 has 13 residues. The CDR3 loop is CASSEGGREPQHF. The CDR3 DNA follows: TGTGCCAGCAGTGAAGGGGGGCGGGAGCCCCAGCATTTT.

The chain couples TRBV27 to TRBJ2-4; D ambiguous. The ends were cut back, 5 bases at V and 3 bases at J, with 11 bases in the middle. CDR3 size: 14 residues. The V gene's germline CDR1 is MNHEY and CDR2 SMNVEV (reference sequence). In DNA, the CDR3 is TGTGCCAGCAGTCCCGACTTGGGCAAAAACATTCAGTACTTC. This encodes CASSPDLGKNIQYF.